The text below deals with one T cell receptor (beta chain). CDR1 is MNHEY, CDR2 SMNVEV, per germline (reference sequence). The ends lost 5 bases at V and 4 bases at J; junction bases unmatched: 9. There are 17 residues in the CDR3. These data are taken from a study of blood T cell repertoires in COVID-19. Overall study: Specimens from acute and convalescent COVID-19 originated in the United States, Italy and Spain. Nucleic acid was either cDNA or gDNA, and it came from T cells, B-cell-depleted T cells, or PBMCs.

Per the original methods: Reference gene primer amplification gave estimated nucleated cell counts. Assay used: immunoSEQ multiplex PCR; TCRdb lists only in-frame clones, some missing. The V and J calls and the clone size are those of that table, but D and trimming were determined from the DNA. The sample includes some 210,000 clones, roughly nine tenths of them seen just once. V is TRBV27 and J is TRBJ2-7; 15 bases agree with TRBD2. Input material: peripheral blood. The receptor comes from a man aged 55 to 70 who had recovered from COVID-19. The CDR3 sequence is CASSRTSGRATAYEQYF. CDR3 sequence (DNA): TGTGCCAGCAGTCGGACTAGCGGGAGGGCCACGGCGTACGAGCAGTACTTC.